Presented here are 21 T cell receptor beta chains from one specimen sequenced in a study of monozygotic twins with inflammatory bowel disease. TCRdb re-called the 5' RACE reads; one entry per CDR3 protein, DNA not given. There are more than 300,000 distinct CDR3 sequences in the sample, with around 2.6% held by the top ten. Sequencing was done on a sample of blood. The receptors here all came from a human donor with ulcerative colitis or Crohn's disease, or a healthy co-twin of an affected twin (not recorded which).

The chain couples TRBV4-1 to TRBJ2-1. Germline V gene sequence: CDR1 MGHRA, CDR2 YSYEKL. This CDR3 contains 14 residues. The CDR3 here is CASSQPQDYNEQFF.

The gene calls are TRBV18 and TRBJ2-5. Germline V lookup: CDR1 KGHSH, CDR2 LQKENI. The CDR3 runs 11 residues. The CDR3 loop reads CASSPDETQYF.

The chain links TRBV7-9 to TRBJ2-7; no DNA is available, so the TRBD1 call from TCRdb remains unchecked. This CDR3 comprises 15 residues. The germline CDR1 and CDR2 sequences are SEHNR and FQNEAQ (reference sequence). The CDR3 loop reads CASSLALAGGSEQYF.

The chain joins TRBV5-1 to TRBJ1-1; there is no DNA to check the TCRdb D call of TRBD1. Germline CDR1 is SGHRS and CDR2 is YFSETQ. This CDR3 comprises 13 residues. CDR3 residues: CASSLGGGTEAFF.

CDR3 region: CASSHRGAGELFF. This chain uses TRBV13 with TRBJ2-2; TCRdb names TRBD1, which stays unverified in the absence of DNA. The CDR3 extends over 13 amino acids. Germline V gene lookup returns CDR1 PRHDT and CDR2 FYEKMQ (reference sequence).

The rearrangement uses TRBV7-6 and TRBJ2-2; with no DNA, the TCRdb D assignment of TRBD1 cannot be verified. The CDR3 sequence is 14 residues long. Germline CDR1 reads SGHVS; CDR2 reads FNYEAQ. CDR3 sequence reads: CASSLEGVTGELFF.

The chain is built from TRBV5-1 and TRBJ1-1; there is no DNA to check the TCRdb D call of TRBD1. This CDR3 is built from 14 residues. Germline-derived CDR1 and CDR2 are SGHRS and YFSETQ. CDR3 in amino acids: CASSLGTGYTEAFF.

The chain recombines TRBV5-1 with TRBJ2-2; TCRdb outputs TRBD2, but without DNA this stays unchecked. The CDR3 loop spans 17 amino acids. Germline values: CDR1 SGHRS, CDR2 YFSETQ. The CDR3 loop is CASSSPPPLIGTGELFF.

The chain couples TRBV20-1 to TRBJ1-5. CDR1 and CDR2 (germline): DFQATT, SNEGSKA (reference sequence). The CDR3 totals 15 residues. The chain's CDR3 is CSARVAAGGHQPQHF.

V gene TRBV11-2 combines with J gene TRBJ2-3. CDR3 size: 12 residues. Germline V gene sequence: CDR1 SGHAT, CDR2 FQNNGV. CDR3: CASSEARFTQYF.

The V call is TRBV5-1, the J call TRBJ1-1. Per germline, CDR1 SGHRS and CDR2 YFSETQ. This CDR3 is built from 11 residues. CDR3 amino acids: CASSADSEAFF.

This chain joins TRBV7-3 and TRBJ1-2. Germline-derived CDR1 and CDR2 are SGHTA and FQGTGA. This CDR3 is built from 16 residues. CDR3 residues: CASSLYPGYAENGYTF. Drawing the rest from reference TRBV7-3 and TRBJ1-2, the complete variable domain is GAGVSQTPSNKVTEKGKYVELRCDPISGHTALYWYRQSLGQGPEFLIYFQGTGAADDSGLPNDRFFAVRPEGSVSTLKIQRTERGDSAVYLCASSLYPGYAENGYTFGSGTRLTVV.

The rearrangement uses TRBV7-3 and TRBJ1-6; no DNA is available, so the TRBD1 call from TCRdb remains unchecked. Looked up from germline, CDR1 is SGHTA and CDR2 is FQGTGA. CDR3 length equals 14 residues. The CDR3 is CASSLEGYNSPLHF.

The chain uses TRBV27 and TRBJ2-5; TCRdb proposes TRBD1, but this gene call is untestable without DNA. Germline loops: CDR1 MNHEY, CDR2 SMNVEV (reference sequence). This CDR3 is built from 17 residues. The CDR3 reads CASSFREQQGHQETQYF.

This sequence joins TRBV5-5 and TRBJ2-5; TCRdb's assignment of TRBD2 cannot be checked, as there is no DNA. Germline V lookup: CDR1 SGHKS, CDR2 YYEKEE (reference sequence). The CDR3 length is 12 residues. Here the CDR3 reads CASSRAGETQYF.

This chain links TRBV9 with TRBJ2-3. CDR3 length: 13 amino acids. CDR1 is SGDLS, CDR2 YYNGEE, per germline. CDR3 loop: CASSVGISDTQYF.

The V and J genes are TRBV4-2 and TRBJ2-7. Germline V lookup: CDR1 LGHNA, CDR2 YNFKEQ. CDR3 length: 12 amino acids. CDR3 in amino acids: CASSQADVEQYF.

The chain recombines TRBV25-1 with TRBJ1-4; TCRdb's D gene call, TRBD1, goes unchecked for lack of DNA. There are 15 residues in the CDR3. The germline V gene has CDR1 MGHDK and CDR2 SYGVNS. The CDR3 sequence: CASSARTGGGEKLFF.

The CDR3 region is CSAPDRDSNQPQHF. The chain joins TRBV20-1 to TRBJ1-5; TCRdb outputs TRBD1, but without DNA this stays unchecked. The CDR3 totals 14 residues. Per germline, CDR1 DFQATT and CDR2 SNEGSKA (reference sequence).

The chain is built from TRBV7-2 and TRBJ2-1; the D gene TCRdb calls, TRBD2, cannot be checked with no DNA. CDR1 and CDR2 (germline): SGHTA, FQGNSA. The CDR3 contains 15 residues. CDR3: CASRYPGLRTNEQFF.

This chain links TRBV6-1 with TRBJ2-3; TCRdb lists TRBD1, though no DNA is available to test this call. The CDR3 is 13 residues long. Looked up from germline, CDR1 is MNHNS and CDR2 is SASEGT. The CDR3 sequence: CASRWTGQDTQYF.